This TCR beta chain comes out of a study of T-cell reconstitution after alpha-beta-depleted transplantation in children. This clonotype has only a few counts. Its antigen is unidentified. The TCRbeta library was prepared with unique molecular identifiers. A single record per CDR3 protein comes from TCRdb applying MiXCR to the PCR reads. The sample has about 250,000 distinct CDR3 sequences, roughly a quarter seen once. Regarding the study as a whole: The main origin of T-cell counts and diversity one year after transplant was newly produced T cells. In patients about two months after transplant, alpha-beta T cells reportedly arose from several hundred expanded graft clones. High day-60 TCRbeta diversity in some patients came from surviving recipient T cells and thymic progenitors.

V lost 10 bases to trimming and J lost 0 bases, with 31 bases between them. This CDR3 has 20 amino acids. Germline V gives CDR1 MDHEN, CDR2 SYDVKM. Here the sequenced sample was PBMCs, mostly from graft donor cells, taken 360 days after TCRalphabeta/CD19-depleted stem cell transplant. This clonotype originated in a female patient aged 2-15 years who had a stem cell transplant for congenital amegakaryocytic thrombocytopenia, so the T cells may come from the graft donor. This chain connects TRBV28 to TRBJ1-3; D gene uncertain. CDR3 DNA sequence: TGTGCCAACCCCCCCGAGGTCCCTGCGACTTATCCTCCCTCTGGAAACACCATATATTTT. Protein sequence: CANPPEVPATYPPSGNTIYF.